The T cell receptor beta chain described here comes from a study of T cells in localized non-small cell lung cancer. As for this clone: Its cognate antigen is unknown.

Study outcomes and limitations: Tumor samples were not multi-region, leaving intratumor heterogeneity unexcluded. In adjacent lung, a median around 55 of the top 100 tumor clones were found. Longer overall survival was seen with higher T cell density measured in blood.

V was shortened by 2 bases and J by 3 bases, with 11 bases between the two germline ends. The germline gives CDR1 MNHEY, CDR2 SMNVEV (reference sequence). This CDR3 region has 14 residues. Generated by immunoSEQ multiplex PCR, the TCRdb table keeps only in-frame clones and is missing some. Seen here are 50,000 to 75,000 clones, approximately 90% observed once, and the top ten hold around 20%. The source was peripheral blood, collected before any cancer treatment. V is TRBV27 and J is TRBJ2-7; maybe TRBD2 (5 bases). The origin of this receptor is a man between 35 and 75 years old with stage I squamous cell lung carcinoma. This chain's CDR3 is CASSLNGEGYEQYF. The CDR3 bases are TGTGCCAGCAGTTTAAACGGGGAAGGCTACGAGCAGTACTTC.